Below, 11 T cell receptor beta chains from the same sample are listed, as sequenced in a study of graft-versus-host responses after intestinal transplantation. Labeling with CFSE marked around 200,000 responder cells, which were plated with around 200,000 irradiated, violet-dye-labeled stimulator cells. This table comes from immunoSEQ multiplex PCR, and its TCRdb copy is limited to in-frame clones, with some not included. The repertoire includes approximately 14,000 clones, around a third of them detected once, and around 2.3% sits in the top ten. Source: alloreactive CD8+ T cells from a mixed lymphocyte reaction culture, taken before intestinal transplant. This sample's subset: CFSE-low proliferating T cells sorted from roughly six-day pre-transplant mixed lymphocyte reaction (GvH or HvG direction). The receptor set was obtained from a human patient who received an intestinal transplant.

The V gene is TRBV27, the J gene TRBJ1-6, with no clear D. V was cut by 3 bases and J by 10 bases, with 10 bases left in between. From germline, CDR1 is MNHEY and CDR2 SMNVEV (reference sequence). This CDR3 is built from 13 residues. Here the CDR3 DNA reads TGTGCCAGCAGTTTTCTGGGAAACTCACCCCTCCACTTT. It is translated as CASSFLGNSPLHF.

The CDR3 spells CASNSRGATYEQYF. CDR3 sequence (DNA): TGTGCCAGCAATTCCAGGGGCGCGACCTACGAGCAGTACTTC. The genes are TRBV6-1 and TRBJ2-7; a possible D gene is TRBD1 (6 bases). The germline CDR1 and CDR2 sequences are MNHNS and SASEGT. This CDR3 contains 14 residues. Between the trimmed V and J ends, which lost 7 bases and 2 bases, there was a span of 15 bases.

V gene TRBV7-9 combines with J gene TRBJ2-3; tentatively, D is TRBD2 (5 bases). Germline lookup yields CDR1 SEHNR and CDR2 FQNEAQ (reference sequence). Trimming pared 0 bases from V and 4 bases from J, leaving 8 bases between. The CDR3 contains 14 residues. CDR3 sequence (DNA): TGTGCCAGCAGCTTAGCGACCGGGGCAGATACGCAGTATTTT. This translates into CASSLATGADTQYF.

CDR3 sequence (DNA): TGTGCCAGCACCCACCCCGGGACAGGGGTTTCTAATATGAACACTGAAGCTTTCTTT. It encodes CASTHPGTGVSNMNTEAFF. This chain joins TRBV2 and TRBJ1-1; 10 bases map to TRBD1. Losses at the gene ends were 7 bases for V and 0 bases for J; bases not matched to a gene: 17. Germline assignment: CDR1 SNHLY and CDR2 FYNNEI. This CDR3 comprises 19 residues.

This clone turned up a few times. The gene calls are TRBV7-9 and TRBJ2-7; D unresolved. The V gene lost 1 base and the J gene lost 1 base, with 2 bases spanning the gap. This CDR3 spans 12 amino acids. From germline, CDR1 is SEHNR and CDR2 FQNEAQ (reference sequence). CDR3 amino acids: CASSLGSYEQYF. The DNA of the CDR3 is TGTGCCAGCAGCTTAGGATCCTACGAGCAGTACTTC.

This clone was seen a few times. The rearrangement joins TRBV7-9 to TRBJ2-5, with 7 bases matching TRBD1. The CDR3 runs to 16 residues. The V and J ends lost 6 bases and 3 bases, in that order; junction bases with no gene match: 13. Germline V gene sequence: CDR1 SEHNR, CDR2 FQNEAQ (reference sequence). The DNA for the CDR3 is TGTGCCAGCAGAGACTCCGGAAACAGGGGCAAAGAGACCCAGTACTTC. Translated: CASRDSGNRGKETQYF. Full variable domain (missing parts from reference TRBV7-9 and TRBJ2-5): DTGVSQNPRHKITKRGQNVTFRCDPISEHNRLYWYRQTLGQGPEFLTYFQNEAQLEKSRLLSDRFSAERPKGSFSTLEIQRTEQGDSAMYLCASRDSGNRGKETQYFGPGTRLLVL.

This clone was counted only a few times. This rearrangement joins TRBV25-1 to TRBJ2-1; D might be TRBD1 or TRBD2, each matching 5 bases. The germline V gene has CDR1 MGHDK and CDR2 SYGVNS. The ends were cut back, 0 bases at V and 5 bases at J, with 14 bases in the middle. CDR3 length: 16 residues. CDR3 in DNA: TGTGCCAGCAGTGAATATGGTACCGGGGCCCACAATGAGCAGTTCTTC. The encoded protein is CASSEYGTGAHNEQFF. The entire variable domain, with the rest obtained from reference TRBV25-1 and TRBJ2-1, is as follows: EADIYQTPRYLVIGTGKKITLECSQTMGHDKMYWYQQDPGMELHLIHYSYGVNSTEKGDLSSESTVSRIRTEHFPLTLESARPSHTSQYLCASSEYGTGAHNEQFFGPGTRLTVL.

The J gene is TRBJ1-6, the V gene TRBV7-9, with 7 bases matching TRBD1. The junction had 9 bases not matched to a gene; V was cut back by 5 bases and J by 8 bases. The CDR3 is 15 residues long. Germline V lookup: CDR1 SEHNR, CDR2 FQNEAQ (reference sequence). In nucleotides, the CDR3 is TGTGCCAGCAGCGGGCGACAGGGACCAGATTCACCCCTCCACTTT. It encodes CASSGRQGPDSPLHF. The full variable domain, in which reference TRBV7-9 and TRBJ1-6 provide the parts outside the CDR3, is DTGVSQNPRHKITKRGQNVTFRCDPISEHNRLYWYRQTLGQGPEFLTYFQNEAQLEKSRLLSDRFSAERPKGSFSTLEIQRTEQGDSAMYLCASSGRQGPDSPLHFGNGTRLTVT.

This clone was seen a few times. This rearrangement joins TRBV11-2 to TRBJ1-3; D is uncertain. The CDR3 sequence is 15 residues long. The V and J ends lost 0 bases and 1 base respectively, with 7 bases between them. Germline-derived CDR1 and CDR2 are SGHAT and FQNNGV. CDR3 region: CASSLDDGSGNTIYF. CDR3 nucleotides: TGTGCCAGCAGCTTAGATGACGGGTCTGGAAACACCATATATTTT.

The rearrangement uses TRBV5-5 and TRBJ2-7; D might be TRBD1 (5 bases). CDR1 is SGHKS and CDR2 is YYEKEE in the germline V gene (reference sequence). This CDR3 has 14 amino acids. Trimming took off 4 bases at V and 4 bases at J, with 15 bases between the two ends. The CDR3, as DNA: TGTGCCAGCAGCACTCAGGGTTTTATGTACGAGCAGTACTTC. Translation: CASSTQGFMYEQYF.

The rearrangement uses TRBV27 and TRBJ2-7; weak D call: TRBD2 (5 bases). Germline V CDR1 and CDR2: MNHEY, SMNVEV (reference sequence). The CDR3 has 14 residues. In DNA form, the CDR3 reads TGTGCAAGCGGCTGGGCAGGCAATAACTACGAGCAGTACTTC. This sequence encodes CASGWAGNNYEQYF.